One and the same sample provided the 26 T cell receptor beta chains below, sequenced in a study of blood T cell repertoires in COVID-19. The protocol was immunoSEQ multiplex PCR, while the TCRdb copy is restricted to in-frame clones and leaves out a portion. The sample has over 90,000 clones, 70% to 90% seen once; the top ten hold 3% to 3.5%. Specimen: peripheral blood. Receptor source: a man in his forties or fifties in a cohort sampled during active COVID-19.

The chain uses TRBV19 and TRBJ1-2, with 8 nucleotides matching TRBD1. This CDR3 has 15 amino acids. Trimming at V came to 0 bases and at J to 2 bases, leaving 2 bases not matched to a gene. Germline V CDR1 and CDR2: LNHDA, SQIVND (reference sequence). This chain's CDR3 is CASSIEWTGNYGYTF. CDR3 coding DNA: TGTGCCAGTAGTATAGAATGGACAGGGAACTATGGCTACACCTTC.

The chain employs TRBV6-5 and TRBJ2-3, with 16 bases identical to TRBD2. The CDR3 consists of 15 residues. CDR1 MNHEY and CDR2 SVGAGI come from the germline V gene. In DNA, the CDR3 is TGTGCAGGGACTAGCGGGGGGGCAGGCACAGATACGCAGTATTTT. Translating gives CAGTSGGAGTDTQYF.

The rearrangement uses TRBV19 and TRBJ1-2; 7 bases fit TRBD1. The germline gives CDR1 LNHDA, CDR2 SQIVND (reference sequence). V trimming: 9 bases; J trimming: 8 bases; junction bases outside the gene matches: 18. The CDR3 has 15 amino acids. The CDR3 DNA reads TGTGCCAGCAAACCCCAAGGGACAGAGCTTAGCGGCTACACCTTC. Residues: CASKPQGTELSGYTF.

The CDR3 nucleotides read TGTGCCACCAGCAGGCAGAACTATGGCTACACCTTC. It translates to CATSRQNYGYTF. The chain uses TRBV24-1 and TRBJ1-2; D remains unclear. CDR1 is KGHDR, CDR2 SFDVKD, per germline. The CDR3 is made up of 12 amino acids. The V end was cut by 7 bases, the J end by 2 bases, with 7 bases between.

The chain recombines TRBV2 with TRBJ1-2; perhaps TRBD1 as D (6 bases). V lost 0 bases and J 8 bases, leaving 13 bases between the germline ends. This CDR3 comprises 14 residues. Germline values: CDR1 SNHLY, CDR2 FYNNEI. The CDR3 is CASSEAQGPGGYTF. The CDR3 nucleotides read TGTGCCAGCAGTGAAGCGCAGGGGCCCGGCGGCTACACCTTC.

The chain recombines TRBV4-3 with TRBJ2-1, with 10 bases aligning to TRBD2. With V trimmed by 1 base and J by 4 bases, 4 bases remained unmatched. Germline-derived CDR1 and CDR2 are LGHNA and YSLEER. This CDR3 region has 16 residues. Written as DNA, the CDR3 is TGCGCCAGCAGCCAAGGCCAGCGGGGGGGTTACAATGAGCAGTTCTTC. It is translated as CASSQGQRGGYNEQFF.

This clone was detected only once. The chain combines TRBV28 with TRBJ2-2; 7 bases are a match to TRBD1. The ends lost 6 bases at V and 6 bases at J; junction bases unmatched: 4. The germline V gene has CDR1 MDHEN and CDR2 SYDVKM. CDR3 size: 13 residues. In DNA, the CDR3 is TGTGCCAGCAGAGGGGGCTCGTCCGGGGAGCTGTTTTTT. Amino acids: CASRGGSSGELFF.

V and J are TRBV2 and TRBJ2-5; 13 nucleotides line up with TRBD2. CDR3 length: 16 residues. Germline values: CDR1 SNHLY, CDR2 FYNNEI. The V segment lost 7 bases and the J segment 2 bases; nucleotides outside the gene matches: 7. The DNA of the CDR3 is TGTGCCAGCATTGGGGGACTAGCGGGGAAACAAGAGACCCAGTACTTC. Translated, it gives CASIGGLAGKQETQYF.

J is TRBJ2-1 and V is TRBV2; D possibly corresponds to TRBD2 (6 bases). This CDR3 has 14 amino acids. Trimming removed 4 bases from V and 9 bases from J, with 16 bases in between. Germline V CDR1 and CDR2: SNHLY, FYNNEI. In DNA form, the CDR3 reads TGTGCCAGCAGTGCTGGCTTTTTGGGGGGTGAGCAGTTCTTC. This encodes CASSAGFLGGEQFF. The whole variable domain, remainder taken from reference TRBV2 and TRBJ2-1, is EPEVTQTPSHQVTQMGQEVILRCVPISNHLYFYWYRQILGQKVEFLVSFYNNEISEKSEIFDDQFSVERPDGSNFTLKIRSTKLEDSAMYFCASSAGFLGGEQFFGPGTRLTVL.

The chain combines TRBV6-1 with TRBJ2-3; D is perhaps TRBD1 (5 bases). Trimming stripped 1 base from V and 5 bases from J, with 19 bases between. The CDR3 has 17 amino acids. The germline V gene encodes CDR1 MNHNS and CDR2 SASEGT. Here the CDR3 reads CASSEGGAGWFQDTQYF. The DNA for the CDR3 is TGTGCCAGCAGTGAAGGTGGGGCAGGGTGGTTTCAAGATACGCAGTATTTT.

The rearrangement links TRBV25-1 to TRBJ2-3, with a possible D match to TRBD2 (6 bases). Germline V lookup: CDR1 MGHDK, CDR2 SYGVNS. This CDR3 spans 16 amino acids. V was trimmed by 4 bases and J by 1 base, leaving 15 bases between them. CDR3 nucleotides: TGTGCCAGCAGTGGGTCCAGGCCGGGGGGCACAGATACGCAGTATTTT. Encoded protein: CASSGSRPGGTDTQYF.

The chain joins TRBV11-3 to TRBJ2-5, with D maybe TRBD2 (7 bases). CDR1 is SGHNT, CDR2 YENEEA, per germline. This CDR3 has 15 residues. V lost 4 bases, J lost 2 bases, and 14 bases lay in between. The CDR3 spells CASSSSGGPQETQYF. The CDR3, as DNA: TGTGCCAGCAGCTCCTCCGGGGGGCCGCAAGAGACCCAGTACTTC. The full variable domain, rest sourced from reference TRBV11-3 and TRBJ2-5, is EAGVVQSPRYKIIEKKQPVAFWCNPISGHNTLYWYLQNLGQGPELLIRYENEEAVDDSQLPKDRFSAERLKGVDSTLKIQPAELGDSAVYLCASSSSGGPQETQYFGPGTRLLVL.

The V and J genes are TRBV7-9 and TRBJ2-2; D unresolved. V lost 2 bases and J lost 6, with 13 bases in between. The germline CDR1 and CDR2 sequences are SEHNR and FQNEAQ (reference sequence). This CDR3 spans 15 amino acids. CDR3 in DNA: TGTGCCAGCAGCTTAAGTTTCGGTTTGGCCGGGGAGCTGTTTTTT. Protein sequence: CASSLSFGLAGELFF.

A few counts support this clone. The rearrangement uses TRBV9 and TRBJ2-3, with 10 bases identical to TRBD2. V lost 3 bases to trimming and J lost 1 base; unmatched junction nucleotides: 2. This CDR3 has 15 amino acids. The germline V gene has CDR1 SGDLS and CDR2 YYNGEE. CDR3 DNA: TGTGCCAGCAGCGCCGGACTAGCGGGCACAGATACGCAGTATTTT. Amino acid sequence: CASSAGLAGTDTQYF.

The V and J genes are TRBV9 and TRBJ2-3, with D unclear. This CDR3 is 11 amino acids long. Trimming cost V 4 bases and J 5 bases, with 5 bases left between them. The germline V gene has CDR1 SGDLS and CDR2 YYNGEE. CDR3 sequence: CASSSRDTQYF. The CDR3 DNA follows: TGTGCCAGCAGCTCTCGAGATACGCAGTATTTT.

The chain has TRBV28 and TRBJ1-1; 8 positions agree with TRBD1. Germline V gene sequence: CDR1 MDHEN, CDR2 SYDVKM. The ends lost 10 bases at V and 5 bases at J; junction bases unmatched: 9. The CDR3 runs to 13 residues. DNA of the CDR3: TGTGCCATCAGGGGGCAGATGGGGACTGAAGCTTTCTTT. This sequence encodes CAIRGQMGTEAFF.

Written as DNA, the CDR3 is TGTGCCAGCAGAAGGACAGGGGTCTACGAGCAGTACTTC. Amino acids: CASRRTGVYEQYF. The rearrangement links TRBV12-3 or TRBV12-4 to TRBJ2-7, with 9 bases fitting TRBD1. Trimming at V came to 6 bases and at J to 3 bases, leaving 3 bases not matched to a gene. This CDR3 region has 13 residues.

This clone has a handful of counts. The chain couples TRBV12-5 to TRBJ1-2, with TRBD1 identical over 11 bases. Germline CDR1 reads LGHNT; CDR2 reads FRNRAP. J gave up 7 bases and V 1 base, and 20 bases lay outside the gene matches. The CDR3 has 20 amino acids. The CDR3 is CASGLGNLLQGTGGTGGYTF. The CDR3 DNA is TGTGCTAGTGGTTTGGGCAACCTATTGCAAGGGACAGGGGGGACGGGTGGCTACACCTTC.

The V gene is TRBV5-1, the J gene TRBJ2-7; maybe TRBD1 (7 bases). V lost 4 bases to trimming and J lost 9 bases, with 14 bases between them. The CDR3 consists of 12 residues. Germline V gene sequence: CDR1 SGHRS, CDR2 YFSETQ. The CDR3 nucleotides read TGCGCCAGCAGCCCCCAGGGGGGAAGGCAGTACTTC. Translated: CASSPQGGRQYF.

The J gene is TRBJ2-5, the V gene TRBV19; D is perhaps TRBD2 (7 bases). CDR3 size: 16 residues. V was trimmed by 3 bases and J by 1 base, leaving 15 bases between them. CDR1 and CDR2 (germline): LNHDA, SQIVND (reference sequence). CDR3 protein: CASSMGGRGAQETQYF. CDR3 DNA sequence: TGTGCCAGTAGTATGGGAGGACGGGGGGCCCAAGAGACCCAGTACTTC.

Here the CDR3 DNA reads TGTGCCAGCAGCCGACTAGCGGGGGCGTGGGATGAGCAGTTCTTC. This sequence encodes CASSRLAGAWDEQFF. The chain employs TRBV6-2 or TRBV6-3 and TRBJ2-1; 12 bases match TRBD2. Germline V gives CDR1 MNHEY, CDR2 SVGEGT. With V trimmed by 6 bases and J by 8 bases, 8 bases remained unmatched. CDR3 length: 15 residues.

The V call is TRBV7-2, the J call TRBJ1-1; TRBD1 matches at 7 bases. Germline loops: CDR1 SGHTA, CDR2 FQGNSA. The length of the CDR3 is 15 residues. The J segment lost 6 bases and the V segment lost 1 base, leaving 8 bases of the junction unmatched. The CDR3 region has the DNA TGTGCCAGCAGCTTAGTAGGAGGGGGCGTCGCTGAAGCTTTCTTT. Translating it yields CASSLVGGGVAEAFF.

This sequence joins TRBV6-2 or TRBV6-3 and TRBJ2-3; TRBD1 aligns across 7 bases. This CDR3 region has 14 residues. V shed 4 bases and J 6 bases; nucleotides not matched to a gene: 7. Germline-derived CDR1 and CDR2 are MNHEY and SVGEGT. CDR3 DNA: TGTGCCAGCAGTTCAGGACAGGTTTTGGATACGCAGTATTTT. Protein product: CASSSGQVLDTQYF.

V is TRBV6-5 and J is TRBJ1-5; the D gene is possibly TRBD1 (5 bases). Germline assignment: CDR1 MNHEY and CDR2 SVGAGI. There are 13 residues in the CDR3. The V gene lost 6 bases and the J gene lost 8 bases, with 14 bases spanning the gap. The DNA for the CDR3 is TGTGCCAGCAGGGGTCAGGGAGGCAAGCCCCAGCATTTT. It codes for CASRGQGGKPQHF.

The chain has TRBV5-1 and TRBJ2-2; TRBD1 matches at 7 bases. The V gene end was trimmed by 4 bases and the J gene end by 6 bases; junction bases not matched to a gene: 9. The CDR3 extends over 15 amino acids. The germline V gene encodes CDR1 SGHRS and CDR2 YFSETQ. CDR3 sequence: CASSADRPRAGELFF. In DNA form, the CDR3 reads TGCGCCAGCAGCGCGGACAGGCCCAGGGCCGGGGAGCTGTTTTTT.

The chain couples TRBV19 to TRBJ2-3; 10 nucleotides match TRBD2. This CDR3 has 16 residues. Germline V gives CDR1 LNHDA, CDR2 SQIVND (reference sequence). V dropped 6 bases and J dropped 11; count of bases not matched to a gene: 17. The CDR3 nucleotides are TGTGCCAGTAGCCCAAGCGGGGGGGGGCAGGTCCCCGGGCAGTATTTT. Translation gives CASSPSGGGQVPGQYF.